Many counts were recorded for the clone carrying this T cell receptor (beta chain). Its cognate antigen is unknown. This specimen belongs to a study of identical twins. Findings of the study overall: Among out-of-frame alpha sequences shared by twins, low generation probability occurred in excess. Where beta out-of-frame sequences were concerned, excess twin sharing was weaker.

Germline V gene lookup returns CDR1 MNHEY and CDR2 SVGEGT. V was cut by 7 bases and J by 8 bases, with 10 bases left in between. There are 11 residues in the CDR3. TCRdb independently ran MiXCR on the 5' RACE reads; one entry per CDR3 protein. The sample carries 200,000 or so distinct CDR3 sequences, less than 8% recorded once. The sample was also linked to a second study, of yellow fever vaccine responses in identical twins.

The source material was memory (CD45RO+) T cells sorted from blood. This sequence was found in a woman aged 18-29 years in good health. This chain uses TRBV6-2 or TRBV6-3 with TRBJ2-3, with D hard to call. CDR3 loop: CASNDLGTQYF. Here the CDR3 DNA reads TGTGCCAGCAACGACTTGGGTACGCAGTATTTT.